This TCR beta chain was sequenced in a study of blood T cell repertoires in COVID-19. Across the whole study: Sites across the United States, Italy and Spain contributed samples from acute and convalescent COVID-19. The cDNA or gDNA used as material had been derived from T cells, B-cell-depleted T cells, or PBMCs.

Germline values: CDR1 MGHRA, CDR2 YSYEKL. The CDR3 extends over 17 amino acids. V lost 8 bases to trimming and J lost 1 base, with 18 bases between them. Generated by immunoSEQ multiplex PCR, the TCRdb table keeps only in-frame clones and is missing some. The table records about 58,000 clones, under 90% of them present only once. The sequence derives from a man aged 40-55 years with active COVID-19. What was sequenced was peripheral blood. The chain uses TRBV4-1 and TRBJ2-6; D is possibly TRBD1 (6 bases). The CDR3 DNA reads TGCGCCAGCTCCGGGGCAGGGGTCAAATCTGGGGCCAACGTCCTGACTTTC. Its translation is CASSGAGVKSGANVLTF.